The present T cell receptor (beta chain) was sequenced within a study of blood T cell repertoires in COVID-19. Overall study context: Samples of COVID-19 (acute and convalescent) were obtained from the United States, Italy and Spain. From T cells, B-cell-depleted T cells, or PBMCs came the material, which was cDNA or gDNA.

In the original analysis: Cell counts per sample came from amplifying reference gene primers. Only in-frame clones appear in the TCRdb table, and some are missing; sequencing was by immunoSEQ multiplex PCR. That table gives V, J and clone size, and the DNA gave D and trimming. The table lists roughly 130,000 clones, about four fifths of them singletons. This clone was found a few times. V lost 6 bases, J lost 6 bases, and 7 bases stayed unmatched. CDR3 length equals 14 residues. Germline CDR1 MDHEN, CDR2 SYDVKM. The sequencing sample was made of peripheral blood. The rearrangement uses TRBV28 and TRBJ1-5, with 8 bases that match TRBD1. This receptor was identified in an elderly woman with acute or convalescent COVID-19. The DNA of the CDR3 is TGTGCCAGCAGCTCTGGACAGGGTAGTCAGCCCCAGCATTTT. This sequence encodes CASSSGQGSQPQHF.